The rows below give T cell receptor beta chains drawn from one sample of a study of cytomegalovirus exposure and HLA in healthy donors. Only in-frame clones appear in the TCRdb table, and some are missing; sequencing was by immunoSEQ multiplex PCR. The sample consists of roughly 100,000 clones, around 80% of them appearing once. The sequenced sample consisted of PBMCs. The receptors derive from a man aged 25-45 years in good health and CMV-seronegative. Both conserved end residues are part of each CDR3. The D gene is left open where the match is weak. Clone size is not always given. Where it is, it says once, few, many or a class for expanded clones.

abundance,d_gene,j_gene,v_gene,CDR3nt,CDR3aa
-,TRBD1,TRBJ2-7,TRBV15,TGTGCCACCGCGAGGACAGGGATCTACGAGCAGTACTTC,CATARTGIYEQYF
-,-,TRBJ1-5,TRBV5-6,TGTGCCAGCAGCTTGTGGGCACCCAATAGCAATCAGCCCCAGCATTTT,CASSLWAPNSNQPQHF
-,TRBD1,TRBJ2-1,TRBV6-1,TGTGCCAGCATACGGACAGGGGGCATTTCGGAGCAGTTCTTC,CASIRTGGISEQFF
once,TRBD1,TRBJ1-1,TRBV27,TGTGCCAGCAGTTTATCGGGACAGCCGAGGGAAGCTTTCTTT,CASSLSGQPREAFF
-,TRBD2,TRBJ2-1,TRBV19,TGTGCCAGTGGACCGGGACTAGCGTTCGGCAATGAGCAGTTCTTC,CASGPGLAFGNEQFF
-,TRBD1,TRBJ1-2,TRBV29-1,TGCAGCGCTGGGAACAGGGGGCGCTTAGAGGAGGGCTACACCTTC,CSAGNRGRLEEGYTF
-,-,TRBJ1-5,TRBV21-1,TGTGCCAGCAGCAAGGGGGGGTGCGAGGGCAATCAGCCCCAGCATTTT,CASSKGGCEGNQPQHF
-,-,TRBJ2-7,TRBV4-1,TGCGCCAGCAGCCAAGGGGCCAGCACCTACGAGCAGTACTTC,CASSQGASTYEQYF
few,TRBD2,TRBJ2-3,TRBV6-1,TGTGCCAGCAGTTCTACTAGCGGGAGAAATACGCAGTATTTT,CASSSTSGRNTQYF
-,TRBD1,TRBJ1-5,TRBV19,TGTGCCAGCAGGGACAGGGAGGGGAATCAGCCCCAGCATTTT,CASRDREGNQPQHF
-,-,TRBJ2-5,TRBV5-1,TGCGCCAGCAGCTTGGCCAGTGGGGGCGAAGAGACCCAGTACTTC,CASSLASGGEETQYF
once,TRBD2,TRBJ2-1,TRBV7-2,TGTGCCAGCAGCCTGACTAGCGGGGGGGCCCCTCACCTGGGTCAGTTCTTC,CASSLTSGGAPHLGQFF
-,-,TRBJ1-1,TRBV30,TGTGCCTGGAGTTACGGGAACACTGAAGCTTTCTTT,CAWSYGNTEAFF
-,TRBD1,TRBJ2-1,TRBV29-1,TGCAGCGTTGGATCCGCACCGGGACAGGGGGCAAATGAGCAGTTCTTC,CSVGSAPGQGANEQFF
-,-,TRBJ1-1,TRBV19,TGTGCCAGTAGTGGTGGCAGGGGAGCTGAAGCTTTCTTT,CASSGGRGAEAFF
-,-,TRBJ2-1,TRBV20-1,TGCAGTGCATCACTAGCAGGAGAGCAGTTCTTC,CSASLAGEQFF